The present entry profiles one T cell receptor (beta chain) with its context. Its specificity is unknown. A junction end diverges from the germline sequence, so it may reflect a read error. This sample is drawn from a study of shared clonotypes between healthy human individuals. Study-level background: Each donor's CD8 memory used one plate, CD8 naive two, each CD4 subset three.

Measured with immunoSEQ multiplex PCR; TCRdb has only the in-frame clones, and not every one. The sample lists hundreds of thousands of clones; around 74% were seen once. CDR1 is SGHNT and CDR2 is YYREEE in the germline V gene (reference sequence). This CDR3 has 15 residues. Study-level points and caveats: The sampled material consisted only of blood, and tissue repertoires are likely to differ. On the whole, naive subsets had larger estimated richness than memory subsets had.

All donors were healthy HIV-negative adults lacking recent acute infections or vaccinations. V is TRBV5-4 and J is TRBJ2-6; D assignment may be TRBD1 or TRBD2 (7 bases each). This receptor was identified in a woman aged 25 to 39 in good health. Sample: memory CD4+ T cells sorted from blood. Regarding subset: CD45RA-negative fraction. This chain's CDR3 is CATSPEAGGVNVLTF. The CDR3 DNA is TGTGCCACCTCACCCGAGGCAGGGGGGGTCAACGTCCTGACTTTC.